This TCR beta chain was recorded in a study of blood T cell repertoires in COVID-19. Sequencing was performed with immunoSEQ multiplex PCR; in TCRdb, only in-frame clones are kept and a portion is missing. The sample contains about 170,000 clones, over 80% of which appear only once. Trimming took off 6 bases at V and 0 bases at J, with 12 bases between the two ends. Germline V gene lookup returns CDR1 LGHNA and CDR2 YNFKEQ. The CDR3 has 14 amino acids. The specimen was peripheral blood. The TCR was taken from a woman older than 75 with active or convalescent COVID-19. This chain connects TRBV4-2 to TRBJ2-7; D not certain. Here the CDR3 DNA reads TGTGCCAGCAGTCACAGCACCGCCTCCTACGAGCAGTACTTC. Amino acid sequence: CASSHSTASYEQYF.